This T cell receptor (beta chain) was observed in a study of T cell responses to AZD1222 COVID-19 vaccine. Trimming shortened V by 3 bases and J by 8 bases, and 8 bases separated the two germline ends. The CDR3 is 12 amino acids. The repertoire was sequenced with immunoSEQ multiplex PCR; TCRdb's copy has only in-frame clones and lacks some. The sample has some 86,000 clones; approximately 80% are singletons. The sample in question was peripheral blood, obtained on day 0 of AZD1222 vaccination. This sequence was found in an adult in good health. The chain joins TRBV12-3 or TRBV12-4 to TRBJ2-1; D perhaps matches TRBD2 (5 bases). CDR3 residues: CASSFRGYEQFF. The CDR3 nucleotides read TGTGCCAGCAGTTTTCGCGGGTATGAGCAGTTCTTC.